This TCR beta chain was obtained from a study of tumor and adjacent non-tumor tissue in lung cancer. Study background: Patients were aged roughly 30 to 76, nine to eleven men and a handful of women, stage I to III. Some 4.2 million productive TCRbeta reads were obtained per sample on average.

Overall study findings and caveats: Tumor TCR diversity, when higher, was linked to shorter survival. Tumor tissue had significantly higher TCR diversity than normal lung.

The template was RNA from unsorted bulk tissue. TCRbeta libraries were built with three rounds of nested PCR, modified from ARM-PCR. TCRdb analysed the multiplex PCR reads with MiXCR anew, one entry per CDR3 protein. Here the sample spans 90,000 or so distinct CDR3 sequences, around 59% being singletons. This clonotype was recorded once. Its antigen is not known. A read error may produce the germline difference seen at one junction end. Germline assignment: CDR1 SEHNR and CDR2 FQNEAQ (reference sequence). This CDR3 region has 13 residues. The origin of this receptor is a man aged 65 to 85 with non-small cell lung cancer. V gene TRBV7-9 combines with J gene TRBJ2-3; unclear D gene. Sequences were obtained from lung tumor tissue. The DNA for the CDR3 is TGTGCCAGCAGTCTCCCGGGCCTAGATATGCAGTATTTT. The encoded protein is CASSLPGLDMQYF. The whole variable domain, remainder taken from reference TRBV7-9 and TRBJ2-3, is DTGVSQNPRHKITKRGQNVTFRCDPISEHNRLYWYRQTLGQGPEFLTYFQNEAQLEKSRLLSDRFSAERPKGSFSTLEIQRTEQGDSAMYLCASSLPGLDMQYFGPGTRLTVL.